Listed below are T cell receptor beta chains from one sample, sequenced in a study of shared clonotypes between healthy human individuals. Method: immunoSEQ multiplex PCR; TCRdb's copy keeps in-frame clones and lacks some. The sample lists some 79,000 clones, roughly three fifths occurring once. Source material: memory CD8+ T cells sorted from blood. All receptors derive from a young man in good health. CDR3s include the opening cysteine and the closing phenylalanine or tryptophan. D genes are given only for firm matches. Size is omitted from some rows. Given values are once, few, many or a class for expanded clones.

clone size,V gene,D gene,J gene,CDR3 DNA,CDR3 protein
.,TRBV14,.,TRBJ1-3,TGTGCCAGCAGCCTAAGACAGTACTCTGGAAACACCATATATTTT,CASSLRQYSGNTIYF
many,TRBV14,.,TRBJ2-2,TGTGCCAGCAGCCAGTCCTACAGGGTGCGCGACACCGGGGAGCTGTTTTTT,CASSQSYRVRDTGELFF
.,TRBV4-1,TRBD1,TRBJ2-5,TGCGCCAGCAGCCAAGACGACAGGGGGAACCAAGAGACCCAGTACTTC,CASSQDDRGNQETQYF
.,TRBV25-1,.,TRBJ2-7,TGTGCCAGCAGTGGGGACTTAGGGTCCTCCTACGAGCAGTACTTC,CASSGDLGSSYEQYF
.,TRBV7-6,TRBD2,TRBJ2-1,TGTGCCAGCAGCTTAGCGCTGGCGGGAGGACTAAATGAGCAGTTCTTC,CASSLALAGGLNEQFF
.,TRBV25-1,.,TRBJ2-5,TGTGCCAGCAGTGACACCCAAGGTGCGGGCACGAGCCCAGAGACCCAGTACTTC,CASSDTQGAGTSPETQYF
.,TRBV7-9,.,TRBJ1-1,TGTGCCAGCAGCATCCGGGACATGAACACTGAAGCTTTCTTT,CASSIRDMNTEAFF
few,TRBV9,.,TRBJ1-1,TGTGCCAGCAGCGTAGCTTTCGGCACTGAAGCTTTCTTT,CASSVAFGTEAFF
few,TRBV27,.,TRBJ2-1,TGTGCCAGCAGCCGATCCCTGCCCAGCGCCAGCTCCTACAATGAGCAGTTCTTC,CASSRSLPSASSYNEQFF
.,TRBV11-2,.,TRBJ2-1,TGTGCCAGCAGCTTAGGTTTCAGCGGACCCCTCCACAATGAGCAGTTCTTC,CASSLGFSGPLHNEQFF
once,TRBV7-8,TRBD1,TRBJ1-3,TGTGCCAGCAGCTTAGGGGACAGGGGAAACACCATATATTTT,CASSLGDRGNTIYF
.,TRBV4-3,TRBD1,TRBJ2-1,TGCGCCAGCAGCCAAGGACAGGGGGCTAGCGATGAGCAGTTCTTC,CASSQGQGASDEQFF
.,TRBV20-1,.,TRBJ1-4,TGCAGTGCTCGCTCGGGGGAAAAACTGTTTTTT,CSARSGEKLFF
.,TRBV7-9,.,TRBJ1-2,TGTGCCAGCAGCTCTACAGGGATCGACTATGGCTACACCTTC,CASSSTGIDYGYTF
.,TRBV27,.,TRBJ1-1,TGTGCCAGCAGTTTGGCAGTCATGAACACTGAAGCTTTCTTT,CASSLAVMNTEAFF
.,TRBV6-5,.,TRBJ1-1,TGTGCCAGCTCAGGGTTTACTGAAGCTTTCTTT,CASSGFTEAFF
.,TRBV6-5,.,TRBJ2-5,TGTGCCAGCAGTTCCGCCTACGATGACCAAGAGACCCAGTACTTC,CASSSAYDDQETQYF
.,TRBV27,TRBD1,TRBJ2-1,TGTGCCAGCAGGAGGAAGGGGGCCTGGGATGAGCAGTTCTTC,CASRRKGAWDEQFF
.,TRBV4-3,.,TRBJ2-7,TGCGCCAGCAGCACCAGCCCTGGATTCGCCTACGAGCAGTACTTC,CASSTSPGFAYEQYF
.,TRBV25-1,.,TRBJ2-7,TGTGCCAGCAGTGTGACGGGGGAGCAGTACTTC,CASSVTGEQYF
.,TRBV27,TRBD2,TRBJ2-1,TGTGCCAGCAGTAGACTAACTGCCCTCAGCGGGAGAGAGGTCAATGAGCAGTTCTTC,CASSRLTALSGREVNEQFF
medium-sized,TRBV25-1,.,TRBJ1-5,TGTGCCAGCAGTGGCCCTCAGGGGCGTGAGCCCCAGCATTTT,CASSGPQGREPQHF
many,TRBV7-2,TRBD2,TRBJ2-1,TGTGCCAGCAGCCCGACCGGACTAGCGGGATGGAATGAGCAGTTCTTC,CASSPTGLAGWNEQFF
few,TRBV4-3,.,TRBJ1-1,TGCGCCAGCAGCCGCGAAACCGGGACACCAGCTGAAGCTTTCTTT,CASSRETGTPAEAFF
many,TRBV9,.,TRBJ2-1,TGTGCCAGCAGCGTAAGCGGTCGGTGGGGTGAGCAGTTCTTC,CASSVSGRWGEQFF
.,TRBV28,.,TRBJ2-3,TGTGCCAGCAGTACCTCGAAAGAGGGCAGGGCAGATACGCAGTATTTT,CASSTSKEGRADTQYF
few,TRBV6-5,.,TRBJ2-7,TGTGCCAGCCTGGACTACAGGGGCCGGGGGGAGCAGTACTTC,CASLDYRGRGEQYF
.,TRBV19,.,TRBJ2-1,TGTGCCAGTAGTATATCGGCCAGAGGGATCTACAATGAGCAGTTCTTC,CASSISARGIYNEQFF
.,TRBV2,.,TRBJ2-1,TGTGCCACCAAGAACCCGACCAAACAGGTGAATGAGCAGTTCTTC,CATKNPTKQVNEQFF
.,TRBV28,.,TRBJ1-5,TGTGCCAGTAGGTCAGGGTGGACGGAACAGCCCCAGCATTTT,CASRSGWTEQPQHF
few,TRBV6-5,TRBD2,TRBJ2-3,TGTGCCAGCAGTTACGTTAGCGGGGAAAGCACAGATACGCAGTATTTT,CASSYVSGESTDTQYF
.,TRBV2,TRBD2,TRBJ2-7,TGTGCCAGCAGTATAGCGGGAGGGCGATACGAGCAGTACTTC,CASSIAGGRYEQYF
.,TRBV7-2,.,TRBJ1-1,TGTGCCAGCAGCCGATTGACAGGAGTACCTGAAGCTTTCTTT,CASSRLTGVPEAFF
.,TRBV5-1,.,TRBJ2-1,TGCGCCAGCAGCTTTGACGGGCCCTCCTACAATGAGCAGTTCTTC,CASSFDGPSYNEQFF
.,TRBV19,TRBD2,TRBJ2-1,TGTGCCAGTGGACCCTTTAGCGGGAGTGAGCAGTTCTTC,CASGPFSGSEQFF
many,TRBV19,.,TRBJ2-1,TGTGCCAGTAGTATTGCGCGCGGCAATGAGCAGTTCTTC,CASSIARGNEQFF
.,TRBV19,.,TRBJ2-7,TGTGCCAGTAGGCCCTCAGGGCAGGGAGTGGGCGAGCAGTACTTC,CASRPSGQGVGEQYF
.,TRBV2,.,TRBJ2-4,TGTGCCAGCGGGGATCACTCGTACTTC,CASGDHSYF
few,TRBV5-3,TRBD1,TRBJ1-4,TGTGCCAGAAGCTTGGGGGTAGAGAGACAGGGGTTTGAAAAACTGTTTTTT,CARSLGVERQGFEKLFF
.,TRBV7-8,.,TRBJ1-6,TGTGCCAGCAGCCGACGGGGGTTCAGTTCCCTCCACTTT,CASSRRGFSSLHF
.,TRBV7-9,.,TRBJ2-3,TGTGCCAGCAGCTTGCTGAGCCTAAGCACAGATACGCAGTATTTT,CASSLLSLSTDTQYF
few,TRBV5-6,TRBD2,TRBJ2-7,TGTGCCAGCAGCTCGGGACTAGCGGGAGTTTACGAGCAGTACTTC,CASSSGLAGVYEQYF
.,TRBV28,TRBD1,TRBJ1-3,TGTGCCAGCACCCCGCTCCGGACAGGGCTCTCTGGAAACACCATATATTTT,CASTPLRTGLSGNTIYF
.,TRBV7-2,.,TRBJ2-7,TGTGCGATCGGGGCCAGCTCCTACGAGCAGTACTTC,CAIGASSYEQYF
once,TRBV6-1,TRBD1,TRBJ2-3,TGTGCCAGCAGTGAATCCCTCGGGACAGGGCTGGGGGATACGCAGTATTTT,CASSESLGTGLGDTQYF
.,TRBV15,TRBD1,TRBJ1-5,TGTGCCACCAGCAGAGATCGACAGGGTGGCCAGCCCCAGCATTTT,CATSRDRQGGQPQHF
.,TRBV7-6,.,TRBJ2-3,TGTGCCAGCAGCCCCGACGGGGTGGAAGGGGGGGCAGATACGCAGTATTTT,CASSPDGVEGGADTQYF
.,TRBV13,TRBD2,TRBJ2-1,TGTGCCAGCAGCTTAGGCGGGAGGGCCGGCAATGAGCAGTTCTTC,CASSLGGRAGNEQFF
.,TRBV19,.,TRBJ2-2,TGTGCCAGTAGGGCACTCAACACCGGGGAGCTGTTTTTT,CASRALNTGELFF
.,TRBV2,.,TRBJ2-2,TGTGCCAGCACCAGACGGACCGGGGGATTGCCCGGGGAGCTGTTTTTT,CASTRRTGGLPGELFF
many,TRBV4-2,TRBD1,TRBJ2-1,TGTGCCAGCAGCCAAGATCCAGGGACAGGGTCCAATGAGCAGTTCTTC,CASSQDPGTGSNEQFF
.,TRBV7-6,.,TRBJ2-1,TGTGCCAGCTCCCCGGGAGATGAGCAGTTCTTC,CASSPGDEQFF